This T cell receptor beta chain was sequenced for a study of T cell responses to AZD1222 COVID-19 vaccine. Study-wide points: Vaccine-related CD4 TCRs covered spike, predominating at 160-218 and 743-854. At study baseline, merely more than 5 AZD1222 recipients were seropositive. In a largely white British group with more females than males, clonal diversity was possibly underestimated.

As concerns this clone: What it recognizes is unknown.

The J segment lost 0 bases and the V segment lost 4 bases, leaving 2 bases of the junction unmatched. The germline V gene encodes CDR1 SGHVS and CDR2 FQNEAQ. CDR3 length equals 15 residues. The table came from immunoSEQ multiplex PCR; TCRdb's copy has only in-frame clones and leaves some out. The sample yields around 100,000 clones, over 85% seen once. This clonotype was obtained from an adult in good health. Specimen: peripheral blood, collected on day 0 of AZD1222 vaccination. This rearrangement joins TRBV7-8 to TRBJ2-1, with 8 bases aligning to TRBD2. For the CDR3, the DNA is TGTGCCAGCAGCTCGGGACTAGACTCCTACAATGAGCAGTTCTTC. Translated: CASSSGLDSYNEQFF.